These 6 T cell receptor beta chains originate from one sample sequenced in a study of CD8 T cells in ankylosing spondylitis. TCRdb reanalysed the 5' RACE reads using MiXCR and keeps one entry per CDR3 protein. Among more than 400,000 distinct CDR3 sequences, 5.3% were seen once, and the ten largest hold under 4.5%. Their target antigens are unknown. Study-level points and caveats: Blood of patients with ankylosing spondylitis appeared to be characterized by a TCR beta motif of about eight highly homologous variants.

The sample comprised blood, either unsorted or a sorted T cell fraction (not recorded which). The receptors come from a male donor with ankylosing spondylitis.

The sample holds many counts of this clonotype. This chain connects TRBV20-1 to TRBJ2-3; possibly TRBD1 or TRBD2 for D (6 bases each). The germline gives CDR1 DFQATT, CDR2 SNEGSKA (reference sequence). V lost 4 bases and J lost 1, with 12 bases in between. The CDR3 has 14 residues. The CDR3 coding sequence is TGCAGTGCTACACGGGGGCCAGGCACAGATACGCAGTATTTT. This encodes CSATRGPGTDTQYF.

Many counts were recorded for this clonotype. This chain joins TRBV7-9 and TRBJ2-7; maybe TRBD2 (5 bases). CDR1 is SEHNR and CDR2 is FQNEAQ in the germline V gene (reference sequence). This CDR3 has 14 residues. Between the trimmed V and J ends, which lost 2 bases and 7 bases, there was a span of 15 bases. CDR3 loop: CASSLSGLLREQYF. CDR3 DNA: TGTGCCAGCAGCTTAAGCGGACTCCTTAGGGAGCAGTACTTC.

At least ten counts were recorded for this clonotype. V usage is TRBV5-1 and J usage is TRBJ1-5; a possible D gene is TRBD1 (5 bases). CDR1 is SGHRS and CDR2 is YFSETQ in the germline V gene. Trimming pared 0 bases from V and 0 bases from J, leaving 10 bases between. This CDR3 spans 16 amino acids. This CDR3 reads CASSLGDRDSNQPQHF. The CDR3 nucleotides read TGCGCCAGCAGCTTGGGAGACAGAGATAGCAATCAGCCCCAGCATTTT.

This clonotype was recorded many times. The chain joins TRBV7-2 to TRBJ2-7, with D tentatively TRBD1 or TRBD2 (5 bases each). V was cut by 3 bases and J by 3 bases, with 15 bases left in between. There are 15 residues in the CDR3. Germline V CDR1 and CDR2: SGHTA, FQGNSA. The CDR3 DNA follows: TGTGCCAGCAGCTTCCGAGGGACGGAACTCTACGAGCAGTACTTC. Translation gives CASSFRGTELYEQYF.

This clonotype came up many times. The rearrangement uses TRBV28 and TRBJ1-1, with 9 bases matching TRBD1. This CDR3 is built from 15 residues. The V gene end was trimmed by 8 bases and the J gene end by 3 bases; junction bases not matched to a gene: 10. Germline CDR1 is MDHEN and CDR2 is SYDVKM. The CDR3 nucleotides are TGTGCCAGCCGGGACAGGGCTGGGACGGACACTGAAGCTTTCTTT. Protein: CASRDRAGTDTEAFF.

This clonotype appeared a few times. This chain links TRBV7-2 with TRBJ2-4; D call uncertain. Germline CDR1 is SGHTA and CDR2 is FQGNSA. The CDR3 length is 10 residues. V was trimmed by 9 bases and J by 10 bases, leaving 10 bases between them. CDR3 in amino acids: CARLRGIQYF. The CDR3 nucleotides are TGTGCCAGGCTCCGAGGAATTCAGTACTTC. Full variable domain (rest looked up from reference TRBV7-2 and TRBJ2-4): GAGVSQSPSNKVTEKGKDVELRCDPISGHTALYWYRQSLGQGLEFLIYFQGNSAPDKSGLPSDRFSAERTGGSVSTLTIQRTQQEDSAVYLCARLRGIQYFGAGTRLSVL.